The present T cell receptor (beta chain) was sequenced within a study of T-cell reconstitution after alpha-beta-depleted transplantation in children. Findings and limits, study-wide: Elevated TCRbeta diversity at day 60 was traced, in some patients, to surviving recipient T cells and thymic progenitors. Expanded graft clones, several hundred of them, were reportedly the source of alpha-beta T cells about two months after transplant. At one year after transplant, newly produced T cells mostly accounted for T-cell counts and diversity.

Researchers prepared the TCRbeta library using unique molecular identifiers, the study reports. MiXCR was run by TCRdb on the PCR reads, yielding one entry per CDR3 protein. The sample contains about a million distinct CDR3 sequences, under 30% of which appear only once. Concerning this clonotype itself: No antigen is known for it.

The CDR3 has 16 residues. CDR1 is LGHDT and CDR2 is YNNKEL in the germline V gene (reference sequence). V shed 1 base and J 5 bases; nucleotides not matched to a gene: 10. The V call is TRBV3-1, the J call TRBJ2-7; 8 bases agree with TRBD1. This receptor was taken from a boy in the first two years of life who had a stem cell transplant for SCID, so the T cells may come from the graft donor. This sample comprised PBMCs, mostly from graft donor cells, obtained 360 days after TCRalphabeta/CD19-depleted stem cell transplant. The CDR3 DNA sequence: TGTGCCAGCAGCCAAGGGGACAGGCTAATTACCCACGAGCAGTACTTC. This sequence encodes CASSQGDRLITHEQYF.